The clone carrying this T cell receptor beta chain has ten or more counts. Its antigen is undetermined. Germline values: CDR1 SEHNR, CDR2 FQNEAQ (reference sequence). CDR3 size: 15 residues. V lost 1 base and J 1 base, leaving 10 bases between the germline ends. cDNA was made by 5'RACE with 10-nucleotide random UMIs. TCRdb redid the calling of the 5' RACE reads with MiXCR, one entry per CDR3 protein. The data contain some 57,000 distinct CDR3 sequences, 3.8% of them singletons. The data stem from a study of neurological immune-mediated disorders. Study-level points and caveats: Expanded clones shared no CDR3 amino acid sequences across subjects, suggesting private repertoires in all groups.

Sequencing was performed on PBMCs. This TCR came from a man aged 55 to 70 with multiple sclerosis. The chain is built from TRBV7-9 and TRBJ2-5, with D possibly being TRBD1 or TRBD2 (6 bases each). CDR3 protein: CASSLVGGLQETQYF. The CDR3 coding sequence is TGTGCCAGCAGCTTAGTGGGGGGCCTCCAAGAGACCCAGTACTTC.